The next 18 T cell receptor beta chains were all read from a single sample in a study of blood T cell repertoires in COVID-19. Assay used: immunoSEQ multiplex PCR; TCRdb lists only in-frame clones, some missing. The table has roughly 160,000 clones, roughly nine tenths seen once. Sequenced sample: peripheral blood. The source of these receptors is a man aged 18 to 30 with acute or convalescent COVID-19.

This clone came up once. In DNA form, the CDR3 reads TGCGCCAGCAGCTTGGCTGGGCAGGGTGAGCAGTTCTTC. It yields the protein CASSLAGQGEQFF. The chain employs TRBV5-1 and TRBJ2-1; a weak D match, TRBD1 (5 bases). Trimming removed 0 bases from V and 9 bases from J, with 10 bases in between. Germline CDR1 and CDR2: SGHRS and YFSETQ. CDR3 length: 13 amino acids.

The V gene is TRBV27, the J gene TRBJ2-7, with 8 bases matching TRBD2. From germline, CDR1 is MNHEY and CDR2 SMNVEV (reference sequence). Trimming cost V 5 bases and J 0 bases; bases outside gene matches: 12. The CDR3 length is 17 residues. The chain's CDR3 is CASSQTRAGVYSYEQYF. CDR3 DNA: TGTGCCAGCAGTCAAACCCGAGCGGGGGTTTACTCCTACGAGCAGTACTTC.

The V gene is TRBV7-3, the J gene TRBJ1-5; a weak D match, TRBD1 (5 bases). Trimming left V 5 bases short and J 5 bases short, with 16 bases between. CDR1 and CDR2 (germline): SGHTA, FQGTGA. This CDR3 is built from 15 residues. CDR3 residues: CASSRWRGLHQPQHF. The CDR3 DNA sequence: TGTGCCAGCAGCCGGTGGAGGGGTCTTCATCAGCCCCAGCATTTT.

The CDR3 region is CASNTIFEAKNIQYF. CDR3 DNA: TGTGCCAGCAATACGATATTTGAGGCCAAAAACATTCAGTACTTC. The J gene is TRBJ2-4, the V gene TRBV6-6; D gene ambiguous. The CDR3 is made up of 15 amino acids. V dropped 7 bases and J dropped 1 base, with 14 bases sitting between them. Per germline, CDR1 MNHNY and CDR2 SVGAGI (reference sequence).

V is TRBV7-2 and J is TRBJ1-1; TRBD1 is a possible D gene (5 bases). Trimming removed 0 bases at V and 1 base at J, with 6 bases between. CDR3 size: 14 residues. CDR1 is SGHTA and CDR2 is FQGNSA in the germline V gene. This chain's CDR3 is CASSLATGNTEAFF. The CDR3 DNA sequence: TGTGCCAGCAGCTTAGCAACAGGGAACACTGAAGCTTTCTTT.

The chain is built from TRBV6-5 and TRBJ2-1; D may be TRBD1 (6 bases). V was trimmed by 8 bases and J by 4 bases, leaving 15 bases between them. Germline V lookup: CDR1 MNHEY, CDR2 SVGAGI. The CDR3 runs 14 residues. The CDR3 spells CASAPGHTYNEQFF. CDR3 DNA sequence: TGTGCCAGCGCACCGGGACACACTTACAATGAGCAGTTCTTC.

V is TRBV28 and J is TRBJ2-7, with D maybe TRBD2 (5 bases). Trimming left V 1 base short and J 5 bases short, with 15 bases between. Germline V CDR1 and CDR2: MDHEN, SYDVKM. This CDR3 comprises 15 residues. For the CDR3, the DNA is TGTGCCAGCAGTTTATCATTTGCGGGTAGGCACGAGCAGTACGTC. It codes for CASSLSFAGRHEQYV.

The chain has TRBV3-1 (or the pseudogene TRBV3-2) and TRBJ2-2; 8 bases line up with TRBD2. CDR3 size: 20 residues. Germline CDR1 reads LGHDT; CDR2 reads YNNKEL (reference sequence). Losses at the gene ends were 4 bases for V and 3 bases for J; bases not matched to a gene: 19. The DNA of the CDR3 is TGTGCCAGCAGCCTAAGAGAAGTAGCGGGGTCATTCGGGGACACCGGGGAGCTGTTTTTT. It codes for CASSLREVAGSFGDTGELFF.

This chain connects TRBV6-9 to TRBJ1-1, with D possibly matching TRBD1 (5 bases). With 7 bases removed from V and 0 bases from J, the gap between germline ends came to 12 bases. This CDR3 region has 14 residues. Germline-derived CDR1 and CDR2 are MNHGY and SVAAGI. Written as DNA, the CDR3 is TGTGCCAGCACCCAGACAGCACTGAACACTGAAGCTTTCTTT. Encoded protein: CASTQTALNTEAFF.

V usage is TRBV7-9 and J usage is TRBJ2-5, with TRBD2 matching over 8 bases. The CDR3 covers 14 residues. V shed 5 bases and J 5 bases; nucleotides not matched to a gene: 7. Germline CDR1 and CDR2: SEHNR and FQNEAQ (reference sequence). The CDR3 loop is CASSRAGVGETQYF. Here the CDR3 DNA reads TGTGCCAGCAGCCGAGCGGGGGTAGGGGAGACCCAGTACTTC.

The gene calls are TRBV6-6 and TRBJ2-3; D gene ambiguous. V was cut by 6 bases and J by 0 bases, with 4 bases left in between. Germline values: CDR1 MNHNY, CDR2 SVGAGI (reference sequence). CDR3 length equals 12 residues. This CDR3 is CASRTSTDTQYF. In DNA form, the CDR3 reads TGTGCCAGCAGGACAAGCACAGATACGCAGTATTTT.

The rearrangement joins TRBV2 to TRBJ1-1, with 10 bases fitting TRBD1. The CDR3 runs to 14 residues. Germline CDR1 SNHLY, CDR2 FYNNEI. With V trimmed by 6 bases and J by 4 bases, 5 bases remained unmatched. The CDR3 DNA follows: TGTGCCAGCAGGTTGGACAGGGGGTCCACTGAAGCTTTCTTT. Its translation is CASRLDRGSTEAFF.

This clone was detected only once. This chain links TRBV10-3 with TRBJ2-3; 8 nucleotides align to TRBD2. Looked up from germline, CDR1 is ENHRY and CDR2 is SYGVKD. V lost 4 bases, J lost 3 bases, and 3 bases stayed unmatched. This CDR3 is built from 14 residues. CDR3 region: CAISGGGPTDTQYF. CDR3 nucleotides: TGTGCCATCAGTGGCGGGGGGCCGACAGATACGCAGTATTTT.

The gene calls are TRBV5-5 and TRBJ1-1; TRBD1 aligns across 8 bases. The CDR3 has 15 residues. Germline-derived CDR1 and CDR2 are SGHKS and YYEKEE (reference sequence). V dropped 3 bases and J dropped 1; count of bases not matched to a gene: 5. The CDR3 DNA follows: TGTGCCAGCAGCTATAGGACAGGGCCGAACACTGAAGCTTTCTTT. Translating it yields CASSYRTGPNTEAFF.

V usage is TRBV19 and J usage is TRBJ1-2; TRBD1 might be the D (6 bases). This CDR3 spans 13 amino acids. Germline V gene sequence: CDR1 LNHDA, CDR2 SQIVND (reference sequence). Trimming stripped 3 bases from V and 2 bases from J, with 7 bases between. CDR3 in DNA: TGTGCCAGTAGTATGACAGGAAACTATGGCTACACCTTC. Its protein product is CASSMTGNYGYTF.

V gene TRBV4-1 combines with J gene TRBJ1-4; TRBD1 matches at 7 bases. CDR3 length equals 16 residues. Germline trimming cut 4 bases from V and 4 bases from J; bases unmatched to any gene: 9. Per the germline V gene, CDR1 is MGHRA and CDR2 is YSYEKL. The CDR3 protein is CASSPPLTGFNEKLFF. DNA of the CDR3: TGCGCCAGCAGCCCTCCTCTGACAGGGTTTAATGAAAAACTGTTTTTT.

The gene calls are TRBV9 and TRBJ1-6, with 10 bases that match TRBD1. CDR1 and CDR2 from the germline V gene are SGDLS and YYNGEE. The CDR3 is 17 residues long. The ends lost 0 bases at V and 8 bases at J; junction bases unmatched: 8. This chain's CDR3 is CASSVEVSGTGDSPLHF. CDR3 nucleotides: TGTGCCAGCAGCGTAGAGGTTTCCGGGACAGGGGATTCACCCCTCCACTTT.

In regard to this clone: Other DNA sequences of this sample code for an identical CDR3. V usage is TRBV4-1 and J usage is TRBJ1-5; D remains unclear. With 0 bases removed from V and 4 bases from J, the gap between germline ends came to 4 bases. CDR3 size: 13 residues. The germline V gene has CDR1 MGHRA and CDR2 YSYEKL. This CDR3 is CASSQDLNQPQHF. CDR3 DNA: TGCGCCAGCAGCCAAGATCTTAATCAGCCCCAGCATTTT.